Listed below are T cell receptor beta chains from one sample, sequenced in a study of naive and memory T cell subsets. MiXCR, applied by TCRdb to the UMI-ligation and nested PCR reads, yields one record per CDR3 protein. The data hold 20,000 to 25,000 distinct CDR3 sequences, with 7% to 10% observed a single time. Input material: central memory CD8+ T cells from blood. The source is a human donor in good health. CDR3s include the opening cysteine and the closing phenylalanine or tryptophan.

j_call v_call cdr3_aa
TRBJ2-7 TRBV27 CASSFDSTGNFYEQYF
TRBJ2-3 TRBV14 CASSQVVRDFYTDTQYF
TRBJ2-1 TRBV24-1 CATSGRENNEQFF
TRBJ2-5 TRBV5-1 CASSNLEVQGDETQYF
TRBJ1-1 TRBV28 CASRLTGENTEAFF
TRBJ2-7 TRBV13 CASSLGTGGSEQYF
TRBJ2-5 TRBV5-5 CASSGNRGSTETQYF
TRBJ2-2 TRBV27 CASSLFRGLRELFF
TRBJ2-1 TRBV20-1 CSARETRDLEQFF
TRBJ1-5 TRBV21-1 CASSKFGTGDNQPQHF
TRBJ2-7 TRBV5-4 CASSSGRSYEQYF
TRBJ2-7 TRBV20-1 CSATSGTGGPYEQYF
TRBJ2-1 TRBV5-1 CASTISGGNEQFF
TRBJ2-7 TRBV5-1 CASRPGTGFHEQYF
TRBJ2-7 TRBV6-5 CASSYSWGNEQYF
TRBJ2-7 TRBV14 CASSLTGNWYEQYF
TRBJ2-1 TRBV20-1 CSASTSGRAYEQFF
TRBJ2-7 TRBV6-6 CASSYVNWQGFHEQYF
TRBJ2-1 TRBV6-5 CASSKASPLGGSHNEQFF
TRBJ2-1 TRBV3-1 CASSQVPAGGSSYNEQFF
TRBJ2-1 TRBV20-1 CSVRGLADYNEQFF
TRBJ2-5 TRBV11-1 CASSSFPGWQGGETQYF
TRBJ2-1 TRBV20-1 CSANSGRENNEQFF
TRBJ2-2 TRBV14 CASSTHQWEDTGELFF
TRBJ1-1 TRBV7-9 CASSFQHEAFF
TRBJ2-3 TRBV6-2/TRBV6-3 CASSYVTETDTQYF
TRBJ2-7 TRBV5-6 CASSCVGQAPYEQYF
TRBJ2-7 TRBV6-2/TRBV6-3 CASSYGLAGSLEQYF
TRBJ1-3 TRBV20-1 CSARNRDGSSGNTIYF
TRBJ2-2 TRBV12-3/TRBV12-4 CASSFGASITGELFF
TRBJ2-1 TRBV27 CASSLMVDNEQFF
TRBJ2-1 TRBV25-1 CASSEAGEYNEQFF
TRBJ2-1 TRBV9 CASSAQSAAEQFF
TRBJ2-1 TRBV20-1 CSARHPSSGQGNEQFF
TRBJ1-5 TRBV2 CASSERGRTTQPQHF
TRBJ1-1 TRBV5-6 CASSLDGHTEAFF
TRBJ1-1 TRBV18 CASSLYGDGRNTEAFF
TRBJ2-1 TRBV4-3 CASSQEIFGGSPGNEQFF
TRBJ1-1 TRBV20-1 CSARGQGDTEAFF
TRBJ1-6 TRBV28 CASSSPGHSGEALHF
TRBJ1-1 TRBV3-1 CASSQESRNTEAFF
TRBJ2-7 TRBV28 CASSRDGYEQYF